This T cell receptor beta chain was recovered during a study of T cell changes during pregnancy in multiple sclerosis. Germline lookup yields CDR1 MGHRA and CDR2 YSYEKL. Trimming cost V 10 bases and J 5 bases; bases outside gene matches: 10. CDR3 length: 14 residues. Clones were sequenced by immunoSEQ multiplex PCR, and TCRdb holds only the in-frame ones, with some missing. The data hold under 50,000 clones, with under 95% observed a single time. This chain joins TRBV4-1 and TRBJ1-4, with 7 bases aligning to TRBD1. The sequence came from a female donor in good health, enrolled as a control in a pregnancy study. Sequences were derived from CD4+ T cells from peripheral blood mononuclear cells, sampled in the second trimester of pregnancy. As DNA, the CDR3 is TGCGCCACACGGAAAGACAGGGCGAATGAAAAACTGTTTTTT. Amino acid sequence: CATRKDRANEKLFF.